Below are 19 T cell receptor beta chains sequenced from a single sample in a study of T-cell memory formation after mild COVID-19. From the 5' RACE reads, TCRdb called clonotypes with MiXCR, one entry per CDR3 protein. The repertoire holds about 400,000 distinct CDR3 sequences, with about 15% as singletons. Sequencing input: PBMCs or a T cell subset sorted from them (not recorded which). The receptors were gathered from a man aged 18 to 29 who had mild COVID-19 (a few samples of this study predate the infection). Cell type and time point are not known.

This clonotype was found a few times. This rearrangement joins TRBV12-3 or TRBV12-4 to TRBJ1-2; D is unclear. The length of the CDR3 is 13 residues. The V end was cut by 1 base, the J end by 4 bases, with 7 bases between. The CDR3 spells CASSLVLAYGYTF. CDR3 bases: TGTGCCAGCAGTTTAGTGTTAGCCTATGGCTACACCTTC.

This clonotype occurred once. V is TRBV29-1 and J is TRBJ1-2; no clear D gene. CDR1 is SQVTM and CDR2 is ANQGSEA in the germline V gene. Trimming took off 4 bases at V and 4 bases at J, with 10 bases between the two ends. This CDR3 has 12 residues. The CDR3, as DNA: TGCAGCGTTGTTAGGTTCAGCTATGGCTACACCTTC. This codes for CSVVRFSYGYTF.

V is TRBV5-5 and J is TRBJ1-2; D gene ambiguous. Trimming left V 0 bases short and J 4 bases short, with 10 bases between. The CDR3 runs 14 residues. Germline loops: CDR1 SGHKS, CDR2 YYEKEE (reference sequence). The CDR3 here is CASSLEVRTYGYTF. The DNA for the CDR3 is TGTGCCAGCAGCTTGGAGGTCAGGACCTATGGCTACACCTTC. Based on the CDR3 plus reference TRBV5-5 and TRBJ1-2, the full variable domain is DAGVTQSPTHLIKTRGQQVTLRCSPISGHKSVSWYQQVLGQGPQFIFQYYEKEERGRGNFPDRFSARQFPNYSSELNVNALLLGDSALYLCASSLEVRTYGYTFGSGTRLTVV.

This clonotype was seen a handful of times. The chain links TRBV18 to TRBJ2-5, with TRBD1 matching 7 bases. V lost 6 bases to trimming and J lost 5 bases; unmatched junction nucleotides: 9. This CDR3 spans 14 amino acids. The germline V gene has CDR1 KGHSH and CDR2 LQKENI. The CDR3 DNA sequence: TGTGCCAGCTCGATTCGGACAGGACTGGAGACCCAGTACTTC. It encodes CASSIRTGLETQYF.

This clonotype has more than one count but fewer than ten. J is TRBJ2-3 and V is TRBV9; D is tentatively TRBD1 or TRBD2 (6 bases each). CDR1 is SGDLS, CDR2 YYNGEE, per germline. V was trimmed by 0 bases and J by 4 bases, leaving 9 bases between them. This CDR3 contains 14 residues. The CDR3 sequence: CASSVVGGADTQYF. The DNA for the CDR3 is TGTGCCAGCAGCGTAGTGGGGGGCGCAGATACGCAGTATTTT.

There are a few counts of this clonotype. The rearrangement uses TRBV4-2 and TRBJ1-2; D gene unclear. The CDR3 is 16 amino acids. From germline, CDR1 is LGHNA and CDR2 YNFKEQ. The V end was cut by 2 bases, the J end by 1 base, with 14 bases between. CDR3 coding DNA: TGTGCCAGCAGCCAAAAGGCGGCAGGCGATAACTATGGCTACACCTTC. It is translated as CASSQKAAGDNYGYTF.

This clonotype was recorded at least ten times. The chain uses TRBV7-2 and TRBJ2-5, with 11 bases lining up with TRBD2. J lost 6 bases, V lost 5 bases, and 5 bases had no gene match. The CDR3 spans 14 residues. The V gene's germline CDR1 is SGHTA and CDR2 FQGNSA. CDR3 nucleotides: TGTGCCAGCAGCCCTACTAGCGGGGGACAGACCCAGTACTTC. Residues: CASSPTSGGQTQYF.

The chain recombines TRBV20-1 with TRBJ1-6; D gene ambiguous. Germline V gene data show CDR1 as DFQATT and CDR2 as SNEGSKA (reference sequence). The V end lost 6 bases, the J end lost 13 bases, and 19 bases lay between the germline ends. The CDR3 has 13 amino acids. CDR3 loop: CSAYTRSSSPLHF. The CDR3 DNA is TGCAGTGCATACACTAGATCTTCATCCCCCCTCCACTTT.

The rearrangement uses TRBV4-3 and TRBJ1-2; 7 bases are shared with TRBD1. Germline values: CDR1 LGHNA, CDR2 YSLEER. V was pared by 0 bases and J by 8 bases, with 6 bases of the junction left unmatched. The CDR3 spans 14 residues. As DNA, the CDR3 is TGCGCCAGCAGCCAAGAGAGACAGGGAGGGGGCTACACCTTC. Translated: CASSQERQGGGYTF.

This clonotype is labeled as medium-sized. V is TRBV28 and J is TRBJ2-1, with 8 bases matching TRBD2. CDR1 and CDR2 (germline): MDHEN, SYDVKM. The CDR3 runs to 13 residues. Losses at the gene ends were 1 base for V and 7 bases for J; bases not matched to a gene: 0. The CDR3 protein is CASSLSGGNEQFF. CDR3 nucleotides: TGTGCCAGCAGTTTATCGGGGGGGAATGAGCAGTTCTTC.

This clonotype has only a few counts. This chain links TRBV5-1 with TRBJ2-3, with 11 bases fitting TRBD1. Germline CDR1 reads SGHRS; CDR2 reads YFSETQ. The junction had 2 bases not matched to a gene; V was cut back by 2 bases and J by 6 bases. The CDR3 length is 14 residues. The CDR3 DNA sequence: TGCGCCAGCAGCTTAAGGACAGGGGGCGATACGCAGTATTTT. It encodes CASSLRTGGDTQYF. The full variable domain, in which reference TRBV5-1 and TRBJ2-3 provide the parts outside the CDR3, is KAGVTQTPRYLIKTRGQQVTLSCSPISGHRSVSWYQQTPGQGLQFLFEYFSETQRNKGNFPGRFSGRQFSNSRSEMNVSTLELGDSALYLCASSLRTGGDTQYFGPGTRLTVL.

This chain links TRBV10-3 with TRBJ2-3, with D perhaps assigned TRBD1 or TRBD2 (5 bases each). Germline assignment: CDR1 ENHRY and CDR2 SYGVKD. Trimming took off 6 bases at V and 1 base at J, with 17 bases between the two ends. The CDR3 extends over 16 amino acids. CDR3: CAIRLPGTGGTDTQYF. In DNA, the CDR3 is TGTGCCATCAGGCTCCCGGGGACCGGCGGCACAGATACGCAGTATTTT.

The genes are TRBV5-1 and TRBJ2-1, with 13 bases fitting TRBD2. V lost 4 bases to trimming and J lost 2 bases; unmatched junction nucleotides: 6. Germline V gives CDR1 SGHRS, CDR2 YFSETQ. The CDR3 sequence is 17 residues long. For the CDR3, the DNA is TGCGCCAGCAGCCGTCCGGGACTAGCGGGGACCTACAATGAGCAGTTCTTC. As protein: CASSRPGLAGTYNEQFF.

CDR3 sequence: CAISAGTGPFEQYF. The CDR3 nucleotides are TGTGCCATCAGCGCCGGGACCGGCCCCTTCGAGCAGTACTTC. The chain is built from TRBV10-3 and TRBJ2-7, with D possibly being TRBD1 or TRBD2 (5 bases each). The length of the CDR3 is 14 residues. Per germline, CDR1 ENHRY and CDR2 SYGVKD. V shed 6 bases and J shed 6 bases, with 18 bases lying between them.

This clonotype was seen many times. V is TRBV11-2 and J is TRBJ1-1; no clear D. The CDR3 loop spans 16 amino acids. Trimming left V 5 bases short and J 2 bases short, with 18 bases between. Looked up from germline, CDR1 is SGHAT and CDR2 is FQNNGV. DNA of the CDR3: TGTGCCAGCAGCCTCGTCGGAGCAGATCCAAACACTGAAGCTTTCTTT. This encodes CASSLVGADPNTEAFF.

There are a few counts of this clonotype. The chain uses TRBV4-1 and TRBJ1-5; D may be TRBD1 (5 bases). The germline V gene has CDR1 MGHRA and CDR2 YSYEKL. With 3 bases removed from V and 2 bases from J, the gap between germline ends came to 11 bases. The CDR3 extends over 15 amino acids. The CDR3 here is CASSQGPPGNQPQHF. The CDR3 region has the DNA TGCGCCAGCAGCCAGGGACCTCCGGGCAATCAGCCCCAGCATTTT.

The chain's CDR3 is CASSEGFDSSPLHF. The CDR3 nucleotides are TGTGCCAGCAGTGAAGGATTTGACAGTTCACCCCTCCACTTT. This chain connects TRBV6-1 to TRBJ1-6; D might be TRBD1 (5 bases). The V and J ends lost 1 base and 9 bases respectively, with 10 bases between them. CDR3 length equals 14 residues. Germline CDR1 is MNHNS and CDR2 is SASEGT.

V gene TRBV30 combines with J gene TRBJ1-2; TRBD1 matches 7 bases. CDR1 GTSNPN and CDR2 SVGIG come from the germline V gene (reference sequence). CDR3 length equals 13 residues. The V and J ends lost 0 bases and 6 bases, in that order; junction bases with no gene match: 4. CDR3 loop: CAWSVQGNNGYTF. CDR3 coding DNA: TGTGCCTGGAGTGTACAGGGGAACAATGGCTACACCTTC.

The V and J genes are TRBV9 and TRBJ1-2, with 10 nucleotides matching TRBD1. CDR1 and CDR2 from the germline V gene are SGDLS and YYNGEE. Trimming took 5 bases from V and 6 from J; bases not matched to a gene: 10. This CDR3 spans 15 amino acids. The DNA for the CDR3 is TGTGCCAGCAGGGACCCGGGACAGGGGTTTCATGGCTACACCTTC. The encoded protein is CASRDPGQGFHGYTF.